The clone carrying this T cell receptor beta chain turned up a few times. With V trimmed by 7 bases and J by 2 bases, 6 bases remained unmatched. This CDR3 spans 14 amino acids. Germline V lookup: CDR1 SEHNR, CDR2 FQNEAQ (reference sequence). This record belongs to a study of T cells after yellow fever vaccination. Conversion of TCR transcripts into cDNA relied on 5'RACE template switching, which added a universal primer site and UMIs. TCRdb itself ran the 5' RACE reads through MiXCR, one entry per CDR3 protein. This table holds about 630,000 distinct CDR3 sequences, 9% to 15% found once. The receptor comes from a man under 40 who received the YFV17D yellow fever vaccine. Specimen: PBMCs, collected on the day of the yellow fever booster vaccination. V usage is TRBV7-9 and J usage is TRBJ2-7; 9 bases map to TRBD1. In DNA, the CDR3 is TGTGCCAGCAATGACAGGGGGATCGCCTACGAGCAGTACTTC. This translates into CASNDRGIAYEQYF. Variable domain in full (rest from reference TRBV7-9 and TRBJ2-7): DTGVSQNPRHKITKRGQNVTFRCDPISEHNRLYWYRQTLGQGPEFLTYFQNEAQLEKSRLLSDRFSAERPKGSFSTLEIQRTEQGDSAMYLCASNDRGIAYEQYFGPGTRLTVT.